This is a list of T cell receptor beta chains from one sample in a study of blood T cell repertoires in COVID-19. The protocol was immunoSEQ multiplex PCR, while the TCRdb copy is restricted to in-frame clones and leaves out a portion. The sample lists around 150,000 clones, around nine tenths occurring once. Sample: peripheral blood. The receptor set was obtained from a woman between 65 and 79 years old with COVID-19, enrolled during active disease. Each CDR3 is given without its conserved first and last residue.

v_gene: TRBV6-5
CDR3aa: ASSPDRGRFHTQY

v_gene: TRBV27
CDR3aa: ASSLRGTGANYGYT

v_gene: TRBV7-2
CDR3aa: ASSLGSSGGYEQY

v_gene: TRBV7-3
CDR3aa: ASSLDRVTDTQY

v_gene: TRBV9
CDR3aa: ASSRTSGGVTDTQY

v_gene: TRBV11-2
CDR3aa: ASSRTGNSGGYT

v_gene: TRBV2
CDR3aa: ASSERLAQGLDEKLF

v_gene: TRBV5-1
CDR3aa: ASLGHLQETQY

v_gene: TRBV10-1
CDR3aa: ASSGPTTGPMNTEAF

v_gene: TRBV19
CDR3aa: ASSVSTGENQPQH

v_gene: TRBV27
CDR3aa: ASSFRGRGNTEAF

v_gene: TRBV19
CDR3aa: ASSRPGQLNSPLH

v_gene: TRBV6-6
CDR3aa: ASSPLDTTYGYT

v_gene: TRBV28
CDR3aa: ASSPTGGPTTDTQY

v_gene: TRBV7-9
CDR3aa: ASSHRQGVGEQF

v_gene: TRBV14
CDR3aa: ASSQDRRNEQF

v_gene: TRBV19
CDR3aa: ASAEGAGDGYT

v_gene: TRBV19
CDR3aa: ASSGTGATGELF

v_gene: TRBV6-5
CDR3aa: ASSYSGGYGNTEAF

v_gene: TRBV28
CDR3aa: ASSPPSGSDQPQH

v_gene: TRBV10-3
CDR3aa: ANTARGGTHTGELF

v_gene: TRBV3-1/TRBV3-2
CDR3aa: ASSRGRTDTQY

v_gene: TRBV28
CDR3aa: ASTGLAGASSYNEQF

v_gene: TRBV6-5
CDR3aa: ASSRIDRFGSPLH

v_gene: TRBV5-4
CDR3aa: ASSLAGVVEGNEKLF

v_gene: TRBV12-3/TRBV12-4
CDR3aa: ASSLGQDYGYT

v_gene: TRBV7-2
CDR3aa: ASSLRGQSPGANVLT

v_gene: TRBV11-2
CDR3aa: ASSFGGDSPLH

v_gene: TRBV7-3
CDR3aa: ASSLLGEAGYT

v_gene: TRBV27
CDR3aa: ASSPRGEGGGKLF

v_gene: TRBV11-2
CDR3aa: ASSPGQGWSGLF

v_gene: TRBV5-6
CDR3aa: ASSDRGRSSYNSPLH

v_gene: TRBV28
CDR3aa: ASSLPGTRVDSRNQPQH

v_gene: TRBV5-1
CDR3aa: ASSLPLAGGAYEQY

v_gene: TRBV10-3
CDR3aa: ANRRTISDEQF

v_gene: TRBV20-1
CDR3aa: SASGLAGGSSYEQY

v_gene: TRBV27
CDR3aa: ASSLHGTGSYEAF

v_gene: TRBV9
CDR3aa: ASSVALAGSTDTQY

v_gene: TRBV3-1/TRBV3-2
CDR3aa: ASSQEPGSTYEQY

v_gene: TRBV10-3
CDR3aa: AISTGLWADEQF

v_gene: TRBV11-2
CDR3aa: ASSLGQGGTEAF

v_gene: TRBV4-2
CDR3aa: ASSPEGGGVYSPLH

v_gene: TRBV29-1
CDR3aa: SVYTGAAGNTIY

v_gene: TRBV6-5
CDR3aa: ASSTYGKPQH

v_gene: TRBV7-6
CDR3aa: ASSLAGGSNQPQH

v_gene: TRBV6-5
CDR3aa: ASRLQNFYNSPLH

v_gene: TRBV6-6
CDR3aa: ASRLGGANEQF

v_gene: TRBV5-6
CDR3aa: ASRPRTSGMAYNEQF